A selection of T cell receptor beta chains follows, all from one sample in a study of blood T cells in healthy people across ages. TCRdb re-called the 5' RACE reads with MiXCR, one entry per CDR3 protein. The table lists 1.5 million or so distinct CDR3 sequences, 35% to 45% of them singletons. The sequenced sample was blood. Source of these receptors: a woman aged 18-29 years in good health. Both conserved end residues are part of each CDR3. The D gene is left open where the match is weak. The size entry is marked missing in some rows and otherwise reads once, few, many or a size class.

TRBV18,few,NA,TRBJ2-1,CASSPRETNEQFF,TGTGCCAGCTCACCCCGGGAGACCAATGAGCAGTTCTTC
TRBV20-1,NA,TRBD1,TRBJ2-7,CSARFRDRPYEQYF,TGCAGTGCTAGATTCCGGGACAGGCCCTACGAGCAGTACTTC
TRBV29-1,NA,NA,TRBJ2-7,CSVVTRVYEQYF,TGCAGCGTTGTGACTCGGGTCTACGAGCAGTACTTC
TRBV11-2,few,NA,TRBJ2-2,CASSWGVWQTHTGELFF,TGTGCCAGCAGCTGGGGTGTGTGGCAAACCCACACCGGGGAGCTGTTTTTT
TRBV2,few,TRBD2,TRBJ2-3,CATRSGVRTDTQYF,TGTGCCACCAGGAGCGGGGTACGCACAGATACGCAGTATTTT
TRBV10-3,NA,TRBD2,TRBJ2-5,CAISARLAGDLETQYF,TGTGCCATCAGTGCCCGACTAGCGGGGGATCTCGAGACCCAGTACTTC
TRBV10-3,few,NA,TRBJ2-3,CAITQGVGGDTQYF,TGTGCCATCACCCAAGGGGTGGGAGGAGATACGCAGTATTTT
TRBV7-2,many,TRBD1,TRBJ1-5,CASSLSGGGQPQHF,TGTGCCAGCAGCTTGTCAGGGGGAGGTCAGCCCCAGCATTTT
TRBV6-5,NA,TRBD1,TRBJ1-2,CASRKQGRNYGYTF,TGTGCCAGCAGGAAACAGGGGAGAAACTATGGCTACACCTTC
TRBV20-1,NA,TRBD1,TRBJ2-3,CSASGAGQGTDTQYF,TGCAGTGCTAGCGGGGCAGGACAGGGCACAGATACGCAGTATTTT
TRBV27,NA,TRBD2,TRBJ2-7,CASLPRTGGAGTSGYEQYF,TGTGCCAGCCTACCCCGAACAGGGGGCGCTGGGACTAGCGGGTACGAGCAGTACTTC
TRBV7-2,NA,TRBD2,TRBJ2-3,CASSLAGLAGRTDTQYF,TGTGCCAGCAGCTTAGCGGGACTAGCGGGCCGCACAGATACGCAGTATTTT
TRBV6-2/TRBV6-3,NA,TRBD2,TRBJ2-3,CASSPTRTSGQISTDTQYF,TGTGCCAGCAGCCCCACAAGGACTAGCGGGCAGATTAGCACAGATACGCAGTATTTT
TRBV6-1,NA,TRBD2,TRBJ2-1,CASRPPGLAGVKLTNEQFF,TGTGCCAGCAGGCCCCCGGGACTAGCGGGAGTTAAACTGACAAATGAGCAGTTCTTC
TRBV6-6,NA,NA,TRBJ2-7,CASSSTLEQYF,TGTGCCAGCAGTTCCACCCTCGAGCAGTACTTC
TRBV3-1,NA,NA,TRBJ1-5,CASSQVGSMGSNQPQHF,TGTGCCAGCAGCCAAGTCGGGTCGATGGGGAGCAATCAGCCCCAGCATTTT
TRBV12-3/TRBV12-4,few,NA,TRBJ2-1,CASLPGTGVGYEQFF,TGTGCCAGCCTGCCGGGGACGGGAGTAGGGTATGAGCAGTTCTTC
TRBV6-5,NA,TRBD1,TRBJ2-7,CASSYREGGQGSSYEQYF,TGTGCCAGCAGTTACCGGGAAGGAGGACAGGGCTCCTCTTACGAGCAGTACTTC
TRBV4-1,NA,TRBD2,TRBJ2-1,CASSPSALAVNEQFF,TGCGCCAGCAGCCCTTCCGCACTAGCGGTCAATGAGCAGTTCTTC
TRBV5-1,NA,TRBD1,TRBJ1-2,CASSLRTGGAGGYTF,TGCGCCAGCAGCCTCCGGACAGGGGGCGCGGGGGGCTACACCTTC
TRBV18,NA,NA,TRBJ2-3,CASSPPNRRGATDTQYF,TGTGCCAGCTCACCACCGAACCGGAGAGGGGCCACAGATACGCAGTATTTT
TRBV7-9,NA,TRBD2,TRBJ2-7,CASQGPTSDLYEQYF,TGTGCCAGCCAAGGTCCGACTAGCGACCTCTACGAGCAGTACTTC
TRBV27,NA,NA,TRBJ2-1,CASSPTGPPYNEQFF,TGTGCCAGCAGTCCTACAGGGCCCCCCTACAATGAGCAGTTCTTC
TRBV3-1,NA,NA,TRBJ1-4,CASSLRDTSNEKLFF,TGTGCCAGCAGCCTACGGGACACCTCTAATGAAAAACTGTTTTTT
TRBV12-3/TRBV12-4,few,TRBD2,TRBJ2-5,CASSFGGGASETQYF,TGTGCCAGCAGTTTCGGCGGGGGGGCGTCGGAGACCCAGTACTTC
TRBV7-2,NA,TRBD1,TRBJ2-1,CASSRGQGMYNEQFF,TGTGCCAGCAGCCGTGGACAGGGAATGTACAATGAGCAGTTCTTC
TRBV20-1,NA,NA,TRBJ2-3,CSARAGVAGLDTQYF,TGCAGTGCTAGGGCTGGAGTTGCGGGTTTGGATACGCAGTATTTT
TRBV21-1,NA,NA,TRBJ1-5,CASSSHGTGGQPQHF,TGTGCCAGCAGCTCCCACGGGACAGGTGGACAGCCCCAGCATTTT
TRBV10-3,NA,TRBD1,TRBJ2-3,CAISGDSLIDTQYF,TGTGCCATCAGTGGGGACAGCTTGATAGATACGCAGTATTTT
TRBV24-1,many,NA,TRBJ2-3,CATSDRRSGSTDTQYF,TGTGCCACCAGTGATAGGAGGTCGGGGTCCACGGATACGCAGTATTTT
TRBV7-2,NA,TRBD1,TRBJ1-2,CASSPGQATPANYGYTF,TGTGCCAGCAGTCCGGGACAGGCGACCCCTGCTAACTATGGCTACACCTTC
TRBV30,few,NA,TRBJ2-3,CAWSHGGTQYF,TGTGCCTGGAGTCACGGGGGTACGCAGTATTTT
TRBV29-1,NA,NA,TRBJ1-1,CSVEVGQGRGSNTEAFF,TGCAGCGTTGAAGTAGGGCAGGGACGGGGGTCGAACACTGAAGCTTTCTTT
TRBV6-6,NA,NA,TRBJ2-5,CASSYVERRGETQYF,TGTGCCAGCAGTTACGTGGAGCGGAGGGGAGAGACCCAGTACTTC
TRBV19,NA,TRBD1,TRBJ2-7,CASSVTGTGAYEQYF,TGTGCCAGTAGTGTCACCGGGACAGGGGCCTACGAGCAGTACTTC
TRBV20-1,NA,TRBD2,TRBJ2-1,CSARRPGTSGGRSSYNEQFF,TGCAGTGCTAGACGCCCCGGGACTAGCGGGGGCCGAAGCTCCTACAATGAGCAGTTCTTC
TRBV29-1,NA,TRBD2,TRBJ2-4,CSAVAGGPREQYF,TGCAGCGCCGTAGCGGGGGGGCCGAGAGAGCAGTACTTC
TRBV12-3/TRBV12-4,NA,NA,TRBJ2-1,CASSPARDWGGEQFF,TGTGCCAGCAGTCCCGCGAGAGATTGGGGAGGTGAGCAGTTCTTC
TRBV30,NA,NA,TRBJ2-5,CAWSGGGTQYF,TGTGCCTGGAGTGGTGGGGGGACCCAGTACTTC
TRBV3-1,few,NA,TRBJ2-7,CASRFLNEQYF,TGTGCCAGCAGGTTCCTAAATGAGCAGTACTTC
TRBV6-1,few,TRBD1,TRBJ2-1,CASSELDRVVAVGQFF,TGTGCCAGCAGTGAACTGGACAGGGTGGTCGCAGTGGGGCAGTTCTTC
TRBV5-1,few,NA,TRBJ2-1,CASSLLQGSSYNEQFF,TGCGCCAGCAGCTTGTTGCAGGGAAGCTCCTACAATGAGCAGTTCTTC
TRBV20-1,NA,TRBD1,TRBJ2-3,CSVGPGTGPSDTQYF,TGCAGTGTTGGGCCCGGGACAGGGCCGTCAGATACGCAGTATTTT
TRBV28,NA,NA,TRBJ1-5,CASSLGGGHSDFPQHF,TGTGCCAGCAGTCTCGGCGGGGGCCATTCGGATTTCCCCCAGCATTTT
TRBV5-8,NA,TRBD1,TRBJ2-1,CASSLGDRGRESSYNEQFF,TGTGCCAGCAGCTTGGGGGACAGGGGTCGGGAGAGCTCCTACAATGAGCAGTTCTTC
TRBV20-1,NA,TRBD1,TRBJ2-3,CSARDARRPTGGTDTQYF,TGCAGTGCTAGAGACGCTCGTCGGCCGACAGGGGGGACAGATACGCAGTATTTT
TRBV6-6,NA,NA,TRBJ2-5,CASSYGRETPQETQYF,TGTGCCAGCAGTTACGGGCGGGAAACTCCCCAAGAGACCCAGTACTTC
TRBV6-2/TRBV6-3,NA,TRBD2,TRBJ2-7,CASSSLLAGMGEQYF,TGTGCCAGCAGTTCGTTACTAGCGGGGATGGGTGAGCAGTACTTC
TRBV20-1,NA,TRBD1,TRBJ1-1,CSGVQGAWGTEAFF,TGCAGTGGAGTCCAGGGGGCCTGGGGGACTGAAGCTTTCTTT
TRBV20-1,NA,TRBD1,TRBJ1-1,CSAEPGQGARGAFF,TGCAGTGCTGAGCCGGGACAGGGGGCGCGGGGAGCTTTCTTT
TRBV5-1,many,NA,TRBJ1-1,CASSTGNTEAFF,TGTGCCAGCAGCACAGGGAACACTGAAGCTTTCTTT
TRBV5-1,few,NA,TRBJ2-1,CASSLRDRGTDEQFF,TGCGCCAGCAGCCTGAGGGATAGGGGAACGGATGAGCAGTTCTTC
TRBV2,NA,NA,TRBJ2-1,CASSRQRVRSYEQFF,TGTGCCAGCAGCCGACAACGGGTACGGTCCTACGAGCAGTTCTTC
TRBV29-1,many,NA,TRBJ2-5,CSVAGLQETQYF,TGCAGCGTTGCAGGCCTCCAAGAGACCCAGTACTTC